The subject of this entry is one T cell receptor (beta chain). The antigen is undetermined. CDR1 and CDR2 from the germline V gene are MNHEY and SVGEGT. There are 15 residues in the CDR3. V lost 7 bases and J lost 0; bases outside the gene matches: 9. The data derive from a study of identical twins. Study outcomes and limitations: Twins' surplus sharing was weaker for beta out-of-frame sequences. Out-of-frame alpha sequences common to twins exhibited a surplus of low generation probability.

Template switching created a universal primer site, and the cDNA included unique molecular identifiers. MiXCR, run by TCRdb on the 5' RACE reads, gives a single entry per CDR3 protein. This table holds some 660,000 distinct CDR3 sequences, 8.6% found once. The same sample was also studied in work on yellow fever vaccine responses in identical twins. Per that study: Convergence reportedly seemed to mark part of the twins' vaccine T cell response, with personalization marking the rest.

This chain links TRBV6-2 or TRBV6-3 with TRBJ2-7; 7 positions match TRBD1. The clonotype was recovered from a woman between 18 and 29 years old in good health. Sequenced input: PBMCs. CDR3 region: CASNPGTAYSYEQYF. The CDR3 region has the DNA TGTGCCAGCAACCCCGGGACAGCCTACTCCTACGAGCAGTACTTC.